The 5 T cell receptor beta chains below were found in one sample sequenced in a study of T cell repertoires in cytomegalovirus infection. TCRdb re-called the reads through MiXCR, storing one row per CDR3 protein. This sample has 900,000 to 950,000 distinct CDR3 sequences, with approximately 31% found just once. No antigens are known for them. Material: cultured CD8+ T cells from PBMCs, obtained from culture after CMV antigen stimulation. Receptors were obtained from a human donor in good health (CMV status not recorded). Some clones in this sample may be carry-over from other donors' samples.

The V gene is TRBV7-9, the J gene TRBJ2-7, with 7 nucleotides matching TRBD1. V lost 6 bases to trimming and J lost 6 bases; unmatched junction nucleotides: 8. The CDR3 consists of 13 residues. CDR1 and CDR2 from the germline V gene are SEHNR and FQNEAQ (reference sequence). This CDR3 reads CASRQTGVGEQYF. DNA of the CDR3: TGTGCCAGCAGACAAACAGGGGTGGGCGAGCAGTACTTC.

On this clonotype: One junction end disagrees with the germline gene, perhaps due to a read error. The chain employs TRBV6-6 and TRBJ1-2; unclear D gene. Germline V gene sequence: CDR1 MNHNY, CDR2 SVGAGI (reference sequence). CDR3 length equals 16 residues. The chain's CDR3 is CANSYKAVAEHYGYTF. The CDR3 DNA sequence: TGTGCCAACAGTTACAAGGCGGTGGCCGAACACTATGGCTACACCTTC.

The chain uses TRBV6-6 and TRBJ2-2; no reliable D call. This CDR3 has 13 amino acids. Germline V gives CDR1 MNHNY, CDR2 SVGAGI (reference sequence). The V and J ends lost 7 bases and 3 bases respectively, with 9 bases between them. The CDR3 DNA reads TGTGCCAGCATCCAGAGGTACACCGGGGAGCTGTTTTTT. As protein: CASIQRYTGELFF.

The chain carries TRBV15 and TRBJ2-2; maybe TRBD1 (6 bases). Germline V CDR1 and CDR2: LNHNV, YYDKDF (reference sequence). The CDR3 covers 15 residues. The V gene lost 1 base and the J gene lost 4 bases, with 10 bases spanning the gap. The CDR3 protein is CATSRGQESTGELFF. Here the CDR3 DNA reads TGTGCCACCAGCAGAGGACAGGAGTCCACCGGGGAGCTGTTTTTT.

The CDR3 DNA follows: TGTGCCAGCAGCCAAGATCTAGGGTACGAGCAGTACGTC. This sequence encodes CASSQDLGYEQYV. The chain carries TRBV4-2 and TRBJ2-7, with no clear D. From germline, CDR1 is LGHNA and CDR2 YNFKEQ. The CDR3 consists of 13 residues. Deletions cut 0 bases from V and 4 bases from J, with 7 bases between.